Listed below are T cell receptor beta chains from one sample, sequenced in a study of T cells in Graves' hyperthyroidism and ophthalmopathy. TCRdb itself ran the multiplex PCR reads through MiXCR, one entry per CDR3 protein. In the table there are 400,000 to 500,000 distinct CDR3 sequences, about 15% of which are singletons. Sequenced sample: blood. These receptors came from a woman younger than 35 with Graves' hyperthyroidism. Both conserved end residues are part of each CDR3. The listing skips clone size in some rows; elsewhere it reads once, few, many or a size class.

CDR3,J,V,size
CASSDRGYETQYF,TRBJ2-5,TRBV10-2,NA
CASSSTSGTTDTQYF,TRBJ2-3,TRBV18,many
CASSLAGPRGTQYF,TRBJ2-5,TRBV12-3/TRBV12-4,many
CSASPPSPTFTDTQYF,TRBJ2-3,TRBV20-1,many
CAWSVVSQETQYF,TRBJ2-5,TRBV30,many
CASSLGGSTQETQYF,TRBJ2-5,TRBV12-3/TRBV12-4,many
CASSPGLSGNRFTQYF,TRBJ2-3,TRBV28,few
CASSTLGDRAFSEAFF,TRBJ1-1,TRBV19,many
CSARRRERWEQYF,TRBJ2-7,TRBV20-1,many
CSARGTFGYGYTF,TRBJ1-2,TRBV20-1,few